Sequencing of this T cell receptor (beta chain) was carried out in a study of regulatory T cells in long-lasting Graves disease. The CDR3 sequence is 13 residues long. V gave up 8 bases and J gave up 8 bases, with 18 bases separating them. Germline V lookup: CDR1 MDHEN, CDR2 SYDVKM. Relying on iRepertoire HTBI primers and Arm-PCR of CDR3 regions, the team built TCR beta libraries. From the multiplex PCR reads, TCRdb called clonotypes with MiXCR, one entry per CDR3 protein. Among about 460,000 distinct CDR3 sequences, around a fifth were seen once, and the ten largest hold less than 15%. Time point: persistent/refractory GD, antithyroid drugs over 5 years with positive TRAb. The TCR library was made from RNA extracted from PBMCs.

Sample: peripheral blood mononuclear cells (PBMCs), taken when the disease was refractory, from a patient treated with antithyroid drugs. This receptor was identified in a female donor with Graves disease. The chain recombines TRBV28 with TRBJ1-1; D is unresolved. Written as DNA, the CDR3 is TGTGCCAGCGGGCGTAGTAGGAATGGAGAAGCTTTCTTT. Its protein is CASGRSRNGEAFF.